Sequencing of this T cell receptor (beta chain) was carried out in a study of PD-1 blockade in mismatch repair-deficient tumors (dated by TCRdb to the late 2010s). Describing the broader study: Between late 2013 and September 2016, fewer than 90 consecutive patients with over ten mismatch repair-deficient cancer types, all previously treated and progressing, were enrolled in the trial. Tumor-associated T cell clones were tracked in the peripheral blood of patients responding to PD-1 blockade by deep sequencing of TCR CDR3 regions.

General study outcomes and caveats: Clones residing in the tumor, which were often undetectable in blood before treatment, expanded quickly after pembrolizumab and then contracted, generally before radiologic responses.

The library was prepared using the immunoSEQ multiplex PCR assay. What TCRdb holds here is the immuneACCESS table cut down to in-frame rearrangements. Part of the clones is not present; checked against another copy, under half of the missing clones reflect an unresolved V gene, and the others are unexplained. The sample data list roughly 110,000 clones, and roughly 80% of these were observed just once. Of the sample, about 4.5% falls within the top ten clones. Details on this clone: The clone's antigen remains unknown. No much larger clone is present one base from it, and per-base qualities are unavailable.

At the junction V is shortened by 5 bases and J by 0 bases; bases outside the gene matches: 9. CDR1 and CDR2 were assigned from the germline V gene as SGHTA and FQGNSA. There are 16 amino acids in the CDR3, from cysteine to phenylalanine inclusive. Of all the DNA, just the CDR3 is kept, 48 bases in frame from base 1. Mismatch repair deficiency was established in every enrolled patient by polymerase chain reaction or immunohistochemistry. TCR sequencing was carried out for three patients who responded to pembrolizumab therapy. The phase II trial prospectively tested pembrolizumab PD-1 blockade in advanced mismatch repair-deficient cancers regardless of tissue of origin. Peripheral blood T cell samples were collected serially, before PD-1 blockade began and at several time points afterward. Blood sampling time points were reported as weeks after the first dose of pembrolizumab.

This specimen consisted of peripheral blood, obtained 60 to 65 weeks after starting pembrolizumab. The sequence links TRBV7-2 to TRBJ2-7; TRBD2 fits 8 bases in the junction. The TCR sequence derives from an adult with mismatch repair-deficient cancer. DNA sequence: TGTGCCAGCAGCCCCTCCGGAGCGGGAGCCTCCTACGAGCAGTACTTC. It codes for CASSPSGAGASYEQYF.